This is a list of T cell receptor beta chains from one sample in a study of Graves' ophthalmopathy and Graves' hyperthyroidism. TCRdb reprocessed the multiplex PCR reads with MiXCR, giving one entry per CDR3 protein. The profile shows hundreds of thousands of distinct CDR3 sequences, roughly 21% of them singletons. The sequencing input was peripheral blood. These receptors came from a woman aged 18-29 years with stable Graves' hyperthyroidism. CDR3s include the opening cysteine and the closing phenylalanine or tryptophan. A D gene is named only where the DNA matches it firmly. Size tells how often a clone was seen (once, few, many) or the class of an expanded clone, and some rows leave it out.

v_gene,d_gene,abundance,j_gene,CDR3nt,CDR3aa
TRBV28,NA,many,TRBJ1-2,TGTGCCATACTACGTCTGGGCGACTATGGCTACACCTTC,CAILRLGDYGYTF
TRBV27,TRBD1,NA,TRBJ2-7,TGTGCCAGCAGTTTCCGGGACAGGCACTACGAGCAGTACTTC,CASSFRDRHYEQYF
TRBV18,TRBD2,few,TRBJ2-5,TGTGCCAGCTCACCAGGGACTAGCTCTACAGAGACCCAGTACTTC,CASSPGTSSTETQYF
TRBV5-1,NA,many,TRBJ2-7,TGCGCCAGCAGCTTGGAGGCGGACTCTTCCTACGAGCAGTACTTC,CASSLEADSSYEQYF
TRBV28,NA,many,TRBJ1-5,TGTGCCAGCAGTCCAGTCCAGGCGCTCAATCAGCCCCAGCATTTT,CASSPVQALNQPQHF
TRBV4-1,NA,NA,TRBJ1-5,TGCGCCAGCAGCCAAGTTGTGGACAGAAGGTATAGCAATCAGCCCCAGCATTTT,CASSQVVDRRYSNQPQHF
TRBV12-3/TRBV12-4,NA,many,TRBJ1-2,TGTGCCAGCAGTGTACAAGGGGATGGCTACACCTTC,CASSVQGDGYTF
TRBV20-1,TRBD1,many,TRBJ2-2,TGCAGTGCTAGAGAGGAGACAGGGTCCACCGGGGAGCTGTTTTTT,CSAREETGSTGELFF
TRBV20-1,NA,many,TRBJ1-1,TGCAGTGCTCAAGGGGGGGGCACTGAAGCTTTCTTT,CSAQGGGTEAFF
TRBV6-5,TRBD1,many,TRBJ2-7,TGTGCCAGCACAGGACAGGGGTTTTACGAGCAGTACTTC,CASTGQGFYEQYF
TRBV6-1,NA,NA,TRBJ1-5,TGTGCCAGCAGTGAGGGTGTCTCCGGTCCCCATCAGCCCCAGCATTTT,CASSEGVSGPHQPQHF
TRBV19,NA,many,TRBJ1-2,TGTGCCAGTAGTCCCGCCGGACAGCTGAACTATGGCTACACCTTC,CASSPAGQLNYGYTF
TRBV6-4,NA,many,TRBJ1-3,TGTGCCAGCAACACCCCCCCAGGGAGCTCTGGAAACACCATATATTTT,CASNTPPGSSGNTIYF
TRBV2,NA,many,TRBJ1-6,TGTGCCAGCACCCAGGCGGGACCACCGTTCGCGGGAACCCTCCACTTT,CASTQAGPPFAGTLHF
TRBV11-2,NA,many,TRBJ2-5,TGTGCCAGCAGCTTAGGGACGGGGGGCCGGGAGACCCAGTACTTC,CASSLGTGGRETQYF
TRBV20-1,TRBD2,many,TRBJ2-7,TGCAGTGCTAGAGATGGGGGAGGGACCTCCTACGAGCAGTACTTC,CSARDGGGTSYEQYF
TRBV28,TRBD1,NA,TRBJ2-7,TGTGCCAGCAGATCCCGGGACAGGGCCACCTACGAGCAGTACTTC,CASRSRDRATYEQYF
TRBV6-1,NA,NA,TRBJ2-5,TGTGCCGCACGGGGGGCGGTGGAGACCCAGTACTTC,CAARGAVETQYF
TRBV18,TRBD2,NA,TRBJ2-2,TGTGCCAGCTCATCTACTAGCGGGAGGTCTAACACCGGGGAGCTGTTTTTT,CASSSTSGRSNTGELFF
TRBV19,NA,many,TRBJ1-5,TGTGCCAGTAGTATAATGCAGGATAGCAATCAGCCCCAGCATTTT,CASSIMQDSNQPQHF
TRBV5-1,TRBD1,NA,TRBJ1-1,TGCGCCAGCAGCTACGGGACAGGGGGCCCTACGGACACTGAAGCTTTCTTT,CASSYGTGGPTDTEAFF
TRBV20-1,TRBD1,many,TRBJ2-7,TGCAGTGCTAGGCCGACAGGGGCCTACGAGCAGTACTTC,CSARPTGAYEQYF
TRBV15,NA,few,TRBJ1-1,TGTGCCACCAGCAGAGCTAAAGTAGATGAAGCTTTCTTT,CATSRAKVDEAFF
TRBV24-1,NA,many,TRBJ2-7,TGTGCCACCAGTGGGCCAGGGGGGACCTACGAGCAGTACTTC,CATSGPGGTYEQYF
TRBV30,NA,few,TRBJ1-6,TGTGCCTGGATAGGTCAAGCAGGGTCACCCCTCCACTTT,CAWIGQAGSPLHF
TRBV2,NA,many,TRBJ2-7,TGTGCCAGCTGGAGCCGGGTCCTGACCTACGAGCAGTACTTC,CASWSRVLTYEQYF
TRBV12-3/TRBV12-4,NA,once,TRBJ1-2,TGTGCCAGCACCAGGACCGTGAACTATGGCTACACCTTC,CASTRTVNYGYTF
TRBV29-1,NA,many,TRBJ2-2,TGCAGCGTTACCTCGGGACAAAAGGGCACCGGGGAGCTGTTTTTT,CSVTSGQKGTGELFF
TRBV7-3,NA,many,TRBJ2-7,TGTGCCAGCAGCGAAACGGACAGCCCTTCTGACGAGCAGTACTTC,CASSETDSPSDEQYF
TRBV12-3/TRBV12-4,NA,few,TRBJ1-5,TGTGCCAGCAGTTTGGTCCTGGACAGATACAATCAGCCCCAGCATTTT,CASSLVLDRYNQPQHF
TRBV20-1,NA,many,TRBJ1-1,TGCAGTGCTAGAGGGGGGCGCGGTACCGGGGAAGCTTTCTTT,CSARGGRGTGEAFF
TRBV6-5,NA,many,TRBJ2-2,TGTGCCAGCAGACCCTTAGTGGGGGAGCTGTTTTTT,CASRPLVGELFF
TRBV2,NA,NA,TRBJ2-5,TGTGCCAGCCAAAAGGGAGAAGAGACCCAGTACTTC,CASQKGEETQYF
TRBV20-1,TRBD2,few,TRBJ2-1,TGCAGTGCTAGACGGCTAGCGGGATCAGGCAATGAGCAGTTCTTC,CSARRLAGSGNEQFF
TRBV6-5,NA,many,TRBJ1-1,TGTGCCAGCAGTTATGAGAGGTACACTGAAGCTTTCTTT,CASSYERYTEAFF
TRBV18,TRBD1,many,TRBJ2-7,TGTGCCAGCTCATCCACGGGACAGGGGGGCTACGAGCAGTACTTC,CASSSTGQGGYEQYF
TRBV30,TRBD2,NA,TRBJ2-7,TGTGCCTCCGGGACTAGCGTCTCCTACGAGCAGTACTTC,CASGTSVSYEQYF
TRBV19,NA,few,TRBJ1-5,TGTGCCAGTAGTGAATTATATGGAAGCAATCAGCCCCAGCATTTT,CASSELYGSNQPQHF
TRBV28,NA,many,TRBJ2-7,TGTGCCAGCAGCTCGAAGGGCGAGCAGTACTTC,CASSSKGEQYF
TRBV3-1,NA,many,TRBJ2-2,TGTGCCAGCAGCCAAGATTTAGGGGAGCTGTTTTTT,CASSQDLGELFF
TRBV20-1,TRBD2,many,TRBJ2-7,TGCAGTGCCCGGGGGACTAGCGGGACCGCTCGCGAGCAGTACTTC,CSARGTSGTAREQYF
TRBV5-6,NA,NA,TRBJ2-3,TGTGCCAGCAGCTTCGCAGGAACTAGCACAGATACGCAGTATTTT,CASSFAGTSTDTQYF
TRBV6-2/TRBV6-3,NA,NA,TRBJ1-2,TGTGCCAGCAGTTATGACGGCTATGGCTACACCTTC,CASSYDGYGYTF
TRBV20-1,TRBD1,NA,TRBJ2-7,TGCAGTGCTAGACACAAGAGACAGGGGGCCTCCCACGAGCAGTACTTC,CSARHKRQGASHEQYF
TRBV28,TRBD1,NA,TRBJ2-7,TGTGCCACTTCAGGGGGCTCGGGCGAGCAGTACTTC,CATSGGSGEQYF
TRBV9,NA,many,TRBJ2-5,TGTGCCAGCAATCAGCGCGGGGGCAGTCAAGAGACCCAGTACTTC,CASNQRGGSQETQYF
TRBV29-1,TRBD1,many,TRBJ1-2,TGCAGCGTTGGAGAGGGGGCAGGTGGCTACACCTTC,CSVGEGAGGYTF
TRBV20-1,NA,many,TRBJ1-3,TGCAGTGCTAGAGATGTGGGGGCGGGAAACACCATATATTTT,CSARDVGAGNTIYF
TRBV6-5,TRBD1,many,TRBJ1-2,TGTGCCAGCAGTTTACGGGACAGCGTGGGCTACACCTTC,CASSLRDSVGYTF